A single TCR beta chain is shown here with its context. At least ten counts were recorded for this clonotype. No antigen is known for it. A much larger clone lies one base from this, so it may be a read error. The TCR beta CDR3 regions were amplified from RNA transcripts. The TCR CDR3 was subjected to a first round of RT-PCR using the HTBI primer set and the Qiagen OneStep RT-PCR kit. Libraries were constructed in a second round of multiplex PCR, after which size selection and purification were performed. Libraries were sequenced paired-end with 100 bp reads on an Illumina HiSeq2000. The paper's data handling went like this. SOAPnuke was used to process the raw data, removing reads that contained adapters or uncalled bases, had a mean Phred below 15, or lacked an exact match to the constant primer or identifier. COPE v1.2.5 was used to merge the high-quality paired reads, and each unique nucleotide sequence was defined as a clonotype. MiTCR v1.1 was used to align clonotypes to the IMGT TRBV, TRBD and TRBJ reference segments. The analysis included only V-J combinations with a frequency above 0.0001, which together covered around 99% of the repertoires. The TCS score was defined as F50 (clonal expansion) divided by E x V (chaos), with BLOSUM62-based TCRdist calculated between CDR3 peptides within each V-J. Welch's t-statistics and random forest reduced 500 to 650 V-J features to 13, which were used in a naive Bayes classifier (R e1071). Starting from the raw public reads, TCRdb applied fastp trimming at Q25, assembled clones with MiXCR and retained in-frame beta chains. A single entry per CDR3 protein holds the most common genes and DNA from its merged rows. These V and J calls derive from TCRdb rather than the authors' analysis. A total of approximately 250,000 distinct CDR3 sequences appear in this sample, approximately 24% of them only once. Approximately 35% of the sample rests with the top ten.

This specimen comes from a study of T cells in Graves' hyperthyroidism and ophthalmopathy (dated by TCRdb to the late 2010s). Regarding the research as a whole: Peripheral blood samples were taken at initial diagnosis, before any treatment was given. TCR V-J signatures able to tell the groups apart were searched for in a discovery cohort of 100 patients, of whom about 40 had Graves' ophthalmopathy and 55 to 60 had stable Graves' hyperthyroidism. Whether ophthalmopathy could be predicted prospectively was tested in an independent validation cohort made up of 18 to 20 hyperthyroidism patients plus 17 patients who later progressed to ophthalmopathy. The roughly 91 discovery patients were randomly divided into training and test sets at a 7:3 ratio. In more than 5 Graves' hyperthyroidism patients, the study also compared T-cell repertoires from thyroid tissue with T-cell repertoires from blood. Once sampling was done, hyperthyroidism patients were given methimazole at a starting dose of 30 mg daily, whereas ophthalmopathy patients were given high-dose intravenous methylprednisolone. TCR Vbeta CDR3 sequencing of some 140 peripheral blood samples (43 ophthalmopathy, some 75 hyperthyroidism and some 17 progressor patients) is reported in the paper. Results and caveats for the whole study, not just this receptor: Sample size was not statistically predetermined, and blinding of investigators to group allocation was not performed. Ophthalmopathy was separated from stable hyperthyroidism by a 13 V-J signature model, with over 85% sensitivity and approximately 81% specificity obtained in cross-validation and 80%/75% obtained in testing. Blood samples also contained most of the expanded thyroid clonotypes (frequency above 0.001), which suggests that blood repertoires may reflect thyroid immune responses. In validation, progression to ophthalmopathy was predicted by the model with more than 65% sensitivity and under 85% specificity, a median of about 6.8 months before onset.

Ophthalmopathy patients had moderately to severely active disease, Clinical Activity Score of at least 3, NOSPECS grade of at least 4, and duration under 3 months. The study excluded patients with uncontrolled infections, other autoimmune diseases, pregnancy or lactation. Diagnoses were based on clinical symptoms, serum thyroxine and TRAb, thyroid ultrasound and orbital computed tomography. PBMCs were isolated from about 9.2 ml of fresh peripheral blood by Ficoll-Paque density gradient centrifugation. Total RNA was extracted using Trizol reagent, and RNA quality was assessed on an Agilent 2100 Bioanalyzer. From the cysteine through the phenylalanine, the CDR3 covers 16 amino acids. Just the 48-base CDR3 DNA is kept, in frame starting at base 1. From V the trimming removes 5 bases and from J it removes 1 base, while the gene matches leave 8 bases of the junction unaccounted for. The germline V gene provides CDR1 MNHEY and CDR2 SVGEGT.

The TCR sequence derives from a woman between 40 and 55 years old with Graves' ophthalmopathy. The source material was blood. Here the chain combines TRBV6-2 or TRBV6-3 and TRBJ2-5; TRBD2 lines up with 9 middle nucleotides. In nucleotides, the sequence is TGTGCCAGCAGTGGGAATAGCGGGAGCACCCAAGAGACCCAGTACTTC. This translates into CASSGNSGSTQETQYF.